The 5 T cell receptor beta chains in this list originate from one sample, sequenced in a study of blood T cell repertoires in COVID-19. Sequencing used immunoSEQ multiplex PCR; TCRdb keeps in-frame clones, though not all of them. The sample carries some 190,000 clones, about 80% recorded once. The sequenced material came from PBMCs or T cells enriched from blood (not recorded which). The receptors derive from a man between 60 and 75 years old who had been exposed to COVID-19.

The chain carries TRBV5-4 and TRBJ2-7; 7 bases agree with TRBD2. Germline V gene data show CDR1 as SGHNT and CDR2 as YYREEE (reference sequence). CDR3 length: 16 amino acids. Unmatched junction bases numbered 12, after V lost 4 bases and J lost 2 bases. The CDR3 protein is CASSTSSGSQTYEQYF. CDR3 coding DNA: TGTGCCAGCAGCACCTCTAGCGGTAGTCAGACCTACGAGCAGTACTTC.

The table lists this clone with a count of one. The gene calls are TRBV6-5 and TRBJ2-7; TRBD2 aligns across 13 bases. The CDR3 is made up of 14 amino acids. Germline V gene lookup returns CDR1 MNHEY and CDR2 SVGAGI. J lost 9 bases, V lost 6 bases, and 8 bases had no gene match. The CDR3 loop is CASRRTSGSSGQYF. Written as DNA, the CDR3 is TGTGCCAGCAGGAGGACTAGCGGGAGTTCTGGGCAGTACTTC.

The rearrangement links TRBV7-8 to TRBJ1-5; TRBD1 aligns across 7 bases. Germline values: CDR1 SGHVS, CDR2 FQNEAQ. Germline trimming cut 2 bases from V and 5 bases from J; bases unmatched to any gene: 6. The CDR3 runs to 15 residues. DNA for the CDR3: TGTGCCAGCAGCTTACGGCGGACAGGAGATCAGCCCCAGCATTTT. It codes for CASSLRRTGDQPQHF.

The chain has TRBV2 and TRBJ2-2; a weak D match, TRBD1 (5 bases). Germline lookup yields CDR1 SNHLY and CDR2 FYNNEI. Trimming took off 0 bases at V and 4 bases at J, with 18 bases between the two ends. The CDR3 spans 18 residues. Here the CDR3 reads CASSEALLAGIRTGELFF. As DNA, the CDR3 is TGTGCCAGCAGTGAAGCGCTTTTGGCAGGGATACGCACCGGGGAGCTGTTTTTT.

This chain connects TRBV5-4 to TRBJ1-4; 9 positions agree with TRBD1. Per the germline V gene, CDR1 is SGHNT and CDR2 is YYREEE (reference sequence). The CDR3 totals 15 residues. V shed 3 bases, J shed 7 bases, and the junction held 7 bases outside the gene matches. The CDR3 loop is CASSSPGQGSEKLFF. In DNA form, the CDR3 reads TGTGCCAGCAGCTCGCCGGGACAGGGTAGTGAAAAACTGTTTTTT.